Listed here is a single T cell receptor beta chain. Its antigen is still unknown. This sample is drawn from a study of human T cells and chemical hapten exposure. Study-level information: Small pooled library volume differences mainly caused per-sample TCR yield variation. Points from the study as a whole: Once DPC sensitization occurred, TCRs above 1 in 1000 frequency showed no change.

Regarding time point: pre-sensitization, week 0. The treatment was: therapeutic diphenylcyclopropenone sensitization with weekly scalp DPC. Whole blood, unfractionated, served as the material for total RNA extraction. TCRdb ran MiXCR on the RACE reads and lists one entry per CDR3 protein. The table records fewer than 140,000 distinct CDR3 sequences, less than 15% of them present only once. With V trimmed by 5 bases and J by 2 bases, 7 bases remained unmatched. The CDR3 is 15 residues long. Germline CDR1 reads MNHEY; CDR2 reads SMNVEV (reference sequence). The material was whole blood, obtained in connection with sensitization to the hapten diphenylcyclopropenone (DPC). The TCR originated in a woman aged 45-60 years with alopecia areata. Some clones in this sample may be carry-over from other donors' samples. V gene TRBV27 combines with J gene TRBJ2-3; 7 nucleotides agree with TRBD1. CDR3 sequence: CASSPWDRYTDTQYF. The CDR3 DNA sequence: TGTGCCAGCAGTCCGTGGGACAGATACACAGATACGCAGTATTTT.